The clone carrying this T cell receptor beta chain was recorded once. Germline CDR1 reads KGHSH; CDR2 reads LQKENI. Trimming took off 2 bases at V and 0 bases at J, with 13 bases between the two ends. This CDR3 is 17 amino acids long. This sample stems from a study of shared T cell receptors in the human thymus. The protocol was immunoSEQ multiplex PCR, while the TCRdb copy is restricted to in-frame clones and leaves out a portion. The sample carries under 850,000 clones, approximately 87% recorded once. This sample also belongs to another study, concerning human thymus T cells.

The rearrangement joins TRBV18 to TRBJ2-2, with a tentative D call TRBD2 (7 bases). The specimen was thymocytes. This clonotype was obtained from a boy younger than two with a congenital heart defect. The CDR3 DNA is TGTGCCAGCTCACCAAGGGCGGGGGCCTCGAACACCGGGGAGCTGTTTTTT. Translating it yields CASSPRAGASNTGELFF.